Listed below are T cell receptor beta chains from one sample, sequenced in a study of blood T cell repertoires in COVID-19. TCRdb's copy holds only in-frame clones and misses some; the assay was immunoSEQ multiplex PCR. The repertoire holds more than 110,000 clones, about 80% seen once, with under 9.5% in the top ten. The specimen was peripheral blood. These receptor sequences come from a human donor in a cohort sampled during active COVID-19. CDR3s include the opening cysteine and the closing phenylalanine or tryptophan. D genes are given only for firm matches. Clone size, where shown, is once, few, many, or a class for clones that have expanded.

D gene: TRBD1; V gene: TRBV11-2; J gene: TRBJ2-5; clone size: -; CDR3 DNA: TGTGCCAGCAGCCCCCTTGCGGGGACAGGGGAGGAGACCCAGTACTTC; CDR3 protein: CASSPLAGTGEETQYF
D gene: -; V gene: TRBV5-4; J gene: TRBJ1-1; clone size: -; CDR3 DNA: TGTGCCAGCAGCCCGGCAGGGGCGTTGTACACTGAAGCTTTCTTT; CDR3 protein: CASSPAGALYTEAFF
D gene: -; V gene: TRBV25-1; J gene: TRBJ1-6; clone size: few; CDR3 DNA: TGTGCCAGCAGTAGCAGGGGCTATAATTCACCCCTCCACTTT; CDR3 protein: CASSSRGYNSPLHF
D gene: -; V gene: TRBV18; J gene: TRBJ1-1; clone size: once; CDR3 DNA: TGTGCCAGCTCTCAAAGAGACGGAGCGACGAACACTGAAGCTTTCTTT; CDR3 protein: CASSQRDGATNTEAFF
D gene: TRBD1; V gene: TRBV28; J gene: TRBJ1-1; clone size: -; CDR3 DNA: TGTGCCAGCAGATGGGACAGGGCAAACACTGAAGCTTTCTTT; CDR3 protein: CASRWDRANTEAFF
D gene: TRBD1; V gene: TRBV28; J gene: TRBJ2-7; clone size: once; CDR3 DNA: TGTGCCAGCAGTTTAATTTCAGGGGGCGCAGGGTACGAGCAGTACTTC; CDR3 protein: CASSLISGGAGYEQYF
D gene: -; V gene: TRBV14; J gene: TRBJ1-2; clone size: -; CDR3 DNA: TGTGCCAGCAGCCGGGACTACTATGGCTACACCTTC; CDR3 protein: CASSRDYYGYTF
D gene: -; V gene: TRBV7-9; J gene: TRBJ1-6; clone size: few; CDR3 DNA: TGTGCCAGCAGCTTAGCCCGACCTGGGGGCACCCTCCACTTT; CDR3 protein: CASSLARPGGTLHF
D gene: -; V gene: TRBV3-1/TRBV3-2; J gene: TRBJ2-7; clone size: -; CDR3 DNA: TGTGCCAGCAGCCCAGGTTTTACAGGATCCGAGCAGTACTTC; CDR3 protein: CASSPGFTGSEQYF
D gene: -; V gene: TRBV7-9; J gene: TRBJ2-7; clone size: once; CDR3 DNA: TGTGCCAGCAGCCCAAAGTACAGGGTAGGCAACGAGCAGTACTTC; CDR3 protein: CASSPKYRVGNEQYF
D gene: -; V gene: TRBV10-1; J gene: TRBJ1-6; clone size: -; CDR3 DNA: TGCGCCAGCAGTGCGACACCCAATAATTCACCCCTCCACTTT; CDR3 protein: CASSATPNNSPLHF
D gene: TRBD1; V gene: TRBV4-2; J gene: TRBJ2-7; clone size: -; CDR3 DNA: TGTGCCAGCAGCCAAGGGACAGGGTCTGCCGACGAGCAGTACTTC; CDR3 protein: CASSQGTGSADEQYF
D gene: -; V gene: TRBV10-2; J gene: TRBJ2-7; clone size: -; CDR3 DNA: TGCGCCAGCGGTGAATCTTCCTACGAGCAGTACTTC; CDR3 protein: CASGESSYEQYF
D gene: TRBD1; V gene: TRBV14; J gene: TRBJ1-1; clone size: -; CDR3 DNA: TGTGCCAGCAGACGGTCAGGGGGCATATCTGAAGCTTTCTTT; CDR3 protein: CASRRSGGISEAFF
D gene: TRBD1; V gene: TRBV12-5; J gene: TRBJ2-7; clone size: -; CDR3 DNA: TGTGCTAGTGGGCTTAACCGTGGACAGGGGATATACGAGCAGTACTTC; CDR3 protein: CASGLNRGQGIYEQYF